These T cell receptor beta chains were read from a single sample in a study of cytomegalovirus exposure and HLA in healthy donors. Method: immunoSEQ multiplex PCR; TCRdb's copy keeps in-frame clones and lacks some. The data contain about 52,000 clones, 72% of them singletons. The sequencing input was PBMCs. These receptors all come from a woman in her fifties or sixties in good health and CMV-seronegative. The CDR3 runs from the conserved cysteine through the conserved F or W. Each record gives: J gene, clone size, D gene, V gene, CDR3 DNA, CDR3 protein. D genes are given only for firm matches. Rows may omit the clone size; those that give it use once, few, many or a size class.

TRBJ1-6,NA,TRBD1,TRBV7-9,TGTGCCAGCAGCCGAGGACAGGGAGAGGCTAATTCACCCCTCCACTTT,CASSRGQGEANSPLHF
TRBJ2-1,NA,TRBD1,TRBV4-3,TGCGCCAGCAGCCGGGGACAGGGGTCCTACAATGAGCAGTTCTTC,CASSRGQGSYNEQFF
TRBJ1-5,NA,NA,TRBV2,TGTGCCAGCACCCGAACTGCCGGTCAGCCCCAGCATTTT,CASTRTAGQPQHF
TRBJ1-1,NA,NA,TRBV2,TGTGCCAGCAGGGAGGACAGAAGATTGAACACTGAAGCTTTCTTT,CASREDRRLNTEAFF
TRBJ2-6,NA,NA,TRBV6-1,TGTGCCAGCAGTCTCCAGGGTTCTGGGGCCAACGTCCTGACTTTC,CASSLQGSGANVLTF
TRBJ2-5,NA,TRBD2,TRBV2,TGTGCCAGCAGTGCCGGGCGCGGGGGCCAAGAGACCCAGTACTTC,CASSAGRGGQETQYF
TRBJ2-5,NA,TRBD2,TRBV19,TGTGCCAGTAGTGACTGGGCTAGCGGGGACCAAGAGACCCAGTACTTC,CASSDWASGDQETQYF
TRBJ2-1,NA,TRBD2,TRBV18,TGTGCCAGCTCAGATGGGGGGGAATCCTACAATGAGCAGTTCTTC,CASSDGGESYNEQFF
TRBJ2-7,once,NA,TRBV15,TGTGCCACCAGCAGAGGACAGCCAAGTGCGTACTTC,CATSRGQPSAYF
TRBJ2-4,few,NA,TRBV1,TGCACCAGCAGCCAAGAAGCGCCGGCTAGCGGAAAAAACATTCAGTACTTC,CTSSQEAPASGKNIQYF
TRBJ2-1,NA,TRBD2,TRBV18,TGTGCCAGCTCACTTACTAGCGTGAGCTCCTACAATGAGCAGTTCTTC,CASSLTSVSSYNEQFF
TRBJ1-2,NA,TRBD1,TRBV5-8,TGTGCCAGCAGTTTCGAGAGACAGGGTTACGGCTACACCTTC,CASSFERQGYGYTF
TRBJ2-5,few,TRBD1,TRBV4-2,TGTGCCAGCAGCCTTGGAAGGCAGGGGGTTGAGACCCAGTACTTC,CASSLGRQGVETQYF
TRBJ2-2,NA,NA,TRBV4-2,TGTGCCAGCAGCCCAATCAGGGGCGGGAACACCGGGGAGCTGTTTTTT,CASSPIRGGNTGELFF
TRBJ1-1,once,NA,TRBV18,TGTGCCAGCTCAACCGACAGTAGTGAAGCTTTCTTT,CASSTDSSEAFF
TRBJ2-5,NA,TRBD1,TRBV4-1,TGCGCCAGCAGCCAAGATTATGACCGTAGGGGGCAATTCCAAGAGACCCAGTACTTC,CASSQDYDRRGQFQETQYF
TRBJ2-7,NA,TRBD2,TRBV11-2,TGTGCCAGCAGCTTAGGCCCGGGAGGTGCGTCTAGCAGGCACGAGCAGTACTTC,CASSLGPGGASSRHEQYF
TRBJ2-1,few,NA,TRBV2,TGTGCCAGCAGTTTGGGGACTGACAATGAGCAGTTCTTC,CASSLGTDNEQFF
TRBJ2-1,NA,TRBD2,TRBV29-1,TGCAGCGTCCAAGTGGCGGGAGAGGGGAGTGAGCAGTTCTTC,CSVQVAGEGSEQFF
TRBJ2-5,NA,NA,TRBV2,TGTGCCAGTTCGTTAGACAATTCGGAGACCCAGTACTTC,CASSLDNSETQYF
TRBJ1-2,NA,TRBD1,TRBV4-2,TGTGCCAGCAGCCAAGTTGGGACAGGGGGAAGCTATGGCTACACCTTC,CASSQVGTGGSYGYTF
TRBJ1-6,once,NA,TRBV7-8,TGTGCCAGCAGCTCTGGACAGCTTAATTCACCCCTCCACTTT,CASSSGQLNSPLHF
TRBJ1-3,NA,NA,TRBV6-5,TGTGCCAGCAAGCGGGGGGCTGGAAACACCATATATTTT,CASKRGAGNTIYF
TRBJ2-5,once,NA,TRBV14,TGTGCCAGCAGCCAAGTGGCAGGAGCTAAGGGGGAGACCCAGTACTTC,CASSQVAGAKGETQYF
TRBJ2-7,NA,NA,TRBV28,TGTGCCAGCAGTACCAGACAGGGGGCCCCTCGGGCTAGCGGGAGAAAGGCCTACGAGCAGTACTTC,CASSTRQGAPRASGRKAYEQYF
TRBJ2-5,once,TRBD2,TRBV28,TGTGCCAGCAGTTTCCCTAAGTCTAGCGGGAGGGTGGAGGAGACCCAGTACTTC,CASSFPKSSGRVEETQYF